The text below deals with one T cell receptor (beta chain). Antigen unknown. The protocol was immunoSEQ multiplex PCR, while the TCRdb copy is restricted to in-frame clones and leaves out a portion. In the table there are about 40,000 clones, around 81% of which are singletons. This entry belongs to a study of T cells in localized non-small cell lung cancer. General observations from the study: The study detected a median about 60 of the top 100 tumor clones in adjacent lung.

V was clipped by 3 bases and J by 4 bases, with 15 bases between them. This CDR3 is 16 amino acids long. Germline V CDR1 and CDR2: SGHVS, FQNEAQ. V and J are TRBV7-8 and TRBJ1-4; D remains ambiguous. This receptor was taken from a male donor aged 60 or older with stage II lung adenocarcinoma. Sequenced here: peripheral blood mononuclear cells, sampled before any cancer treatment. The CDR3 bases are TGTGCCAGCAGCTTTTTAGGGAGGGTAGATAATGAAAAACTGTTTTTT. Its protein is CASSFLGRVDNEKLFF.